This entry lists 26 T cell receptor beta chains sequenced from one sample in a study of identical twins. TCRdb ran MiXCR on the 5' RACE reads and lists one entry per CDR3 protein. The sample has around 1.7 million distinct CDR3 sequences; about 30% are singletons. The material sequenced was cord blood. Every receptor here comes from a newborn girl in good health.

The chain combines TRBV4-1 with TRBJ2-4, with TRBD2 as a possible D gene (6 bases). The ends were cut back, 3 bases at V and 13 bases at J, with 22 bases in the middle. The germline gives CDR1 MGHRA, CDR2 YSYEKL. The CDR3 loop spans 15 amino acids. CDR3 bases: TGCGCCAGCAGCCAGGGACTGTACTCCTACAATGAGCAGTACTTC. Residues: CASSQGLYSYNEQYF.

This sequence joins TRBV4-1 and TRBJ2-7; D unresolved. This CDR3 has 14 residues. Germline-derived CDR1 and CDR2 are MGHRA and YSYEKL. V was clipped by 0 bases and J by 3 bases, with 9 bases between them. In nucleotides, the CDR3 is TGCGCCAGCAGCCAAGATTGGCAGAACTACGAGCAGTACTTC. This translates into CASSQDWQNYEQYF.

This clonotype has only a few counts. The chain joins TRBV7-2 to TRBJ2-3; 10 nucleotides match TRBD2. The V gene's germline CDR1 is SGHTA and CDR2 FQGNSA. The CDR3 covers 18 residues. V trimming: 1 base; J trimming: 2 bases; junction bases outside the gene matches: 9. This chain's CDR3 is CASSLGLAGARYTDTQYF. For the CDR3, the DNA is TGTGCCAGCAGCTTAGGCCTAGCGGGGGCCCGTTACACAGATACGCAGTATTTT. Looking up the rest from reference TRBV7-2 and TRBJ2-3 gives the full variable domain: GAGVSQSPSNKVTEKGKDVELRCDPISGHTALYWYRQSLGQGLEFLIYFQGNSAPDKSGLPSDRFSAERTGGSVSTLTIQRTQQEDSAVYLCASSLGLAGARYTDTQYFGPGTRLTVL.

The count of this clonotype is one. Relative to the germline gene, one junction end is altered; a read error may explain this. The chain couples TRBV5-1 to TRBJ2-7, with 9 bases fitting TRBD2. The V gene's germline CDR1 is SGHRS and CDR2 YFSETQ. The CDR3 has 15 amino acids. CDR3 region: CASSLAGTSSDEQYF. The CDR3 region has the DNA TGCGCCAGCAGCTTGGCCGGGACTAGCTCCGACGAGCAGTACTTC.

This clonotype was seen only a few times. The gene calls are TRBV6-6 and TRBJ1-1; maybe TRBD1 (5 bases). Between the trimmed V and J ends, which lost 1 base and 3 bases, there was a span of 6 bases. In germline, CDR1 is MNHNY, CDR2 SVGAGI (reference sequence). The CDR3 spans 13 residues. The CDR3 DNA reads as TGTGCCAGCAGTTACTTCAGGGACACTGAAGCTTTCTTT. Translating gives CASSYFRDTEAFF.

The chain uses TRBV20-1 and TRBJ1-5, with TRBD1 matching 7 bases. Trimming removed 3 bases from V and 3 bases from J; junction bases left unmatched: 11. The CDR3 is made up of 16 amino acids. Looked up from germline, CDR1 is DFQATT and CDR2 is SNEGSKA (reference sequence). The CDR3 region has the DNA TGCAGTGCTAGTCGACAGGGAAGCTTGGTCAATCAGCCCCAGCATTTT. This translates into CSASRQGSLVNQPQHF.

This clonotype appeared a few times. This chain uses TRBV10-3 with TRBJ2-5; 7 bases are a match to TRBD2. The CDR3 extends over 15 amino acids. Trimming removed 2 bases from V and 11 bases from J; junction bases left unmatched: 14. From germline, CDR1 is ENHRY and CDR2 SYGVKD. As DNA, the CDR3 is TGTGCCATCAGTGAGAGTCAGGCTAGCGGCAATGAGCAGTACTTC. It codes for CAISESQASGNEQYF.

The rearrangement uses TRBV20-1 and TRBJ2-7; D tentatively reads TRBD1 or TRBD2 (7 bases each). The ends were cut back, 6 bases at V and 7 bases at J, with 22 bases in the middle. There are 14 residues in the CDR3. Germline CDR1 is DFQATT and CDR2 is SNEGSKA (reference sequence). The CDR3 loop reads CSAQTGRVTYEQYF. The CDR3, as DNA: TGCAGTGCCCAGACAGGGAGGGTTACATATGAGCAGTACTTC.

Note on this clonotype: A much larger clone differs from this one at a single base, so this may be a read error. This sequence joins TRBV4-2 and TRBJ2-7; no definite D call. Germline CDR1 and CDR2: LGHNA and YNFKEQ. The length of the CDR3 is 18 residues. CDR3 loop: CASRQDLVLIPSGYEQYF. CDR3 DNA: TGTGCCAGCAGACAAGATTTGGTGCTTATCCCCTCCGGCTACGAGCAGTACTTC.

This clonotype was picked up a small number of times. The chain combines TRBV2 with TRBJ2-1, with D possibly matching TRBD2 (6 bases). V was shortened by 1 base and J by 1 base, with 8 bases between the two germline ends. The CDR3 extends over 15 amino acids. CDR1 is SNHLY and CDR2 is FYNNEI in the germline V gene. CDR3 protein: CASSEVSGSYNEQFF. The CDR3 DNA sequence: TGTGCCAGCAGTGAAGTCAGCGGGTCCTACAATGAGCAGTTCTTC.

This clonotype showed up just a few times. This chain uses TRBV24-1 with TRBJ2-1, with TRBD2 identical over 7 bases. From germline, CDR1 is KGHDR and CDR2 SFDVKD. This CDR3 is 14 amino acids long. V shed 6 bases, J shed 8 bases, and the junction held 9 bases outside the gene matches. The CDR3 region is CATSYGGRGDEQFF. The CDR3 DNA reads TGTGCCACCAGTTATGGGGGTCGGGGGGATGAGCAGTTCTTC.

The V and J genes are TRBV9 and TRBJ1-1, with TRBD1 identical over 7 bases. V trimming: 0 bases; J trimming: 2 bases; junction bases outside the gene matches: 7. Germline V CDR1 and CDR2: SGDLS, YYNGEE. CDR3 length equals 16 residues. CDR3 sequence: CASSVDARQGNTEAFF. The CDR3 nucleotides read TGTGCCAGCAGCGTAGATGCCCGACAGGGTAACACTGAAGCTTTCTTT.

This chain joins TRBV20-1 and TRBJ1-2, with D hard to call. V was cut by 3 bases and J by 4 bases, with 9 bases left in between. Germline V gives CDR1 DFQATT, CDR2 SNEGSKA (reference sequence). CDR3 length: 12 residues. The CDR3 region has the DNA TGCAGTGCTAGTTGGAGGCCCTATGGCTACACCTTC. It yields the protein CSASWRPYGYTF.

The chain combines TRBV20-1 with TRBJ2-5, with TRBD1 matching 8 bases. The assigned J gene may be wrong: the sequence end matches TRBJ2-7 better. Looked up from germline, CDR1 is DFQATT and CDR2 is SNEGSKA (reference sequence). The CDR3 runs to 13 residues. Written as DNA, the CDR3 is TGCAGTGCCCCTCGACAGGGGAGGCACGAGCAGTACTTC. Its protein product is CSAPRQGRHEQYF.

V gene TRBV10-3 combines with J gene TRBJ2-5; maybe TRBD1 (6 bases). The J call may be in error: the DNA end matches TRBJ2-7 better. Germline V gene lookup returns CDR1 ENHRY and CDR2 SYGVKD. This CDR3 is built from 14 residues. The CDR3 sequence is CAIRNRDPLTEQYF. The CDR3, as DNA: TGTGCCATCAGGAACAGGGATCCGTTAACCGAGCAGTACTTC.

This chain joins TRBV4-2 and TRBJ2-1; TRBD2 is a possible D gene (6 bases). V lost 0 bases and J 7 bases, leaving 13 bases between the germline ends. Germline V CDR1 and CDR2: LGHNA, YNFKEQ. The CDR3 covers 15 residues. CDR3 sequence (DNA): TGTGCCAGCAGCCAAGATCCGGGAGCCGAAAATGAGCAGTTCTTC. It translates to CASSQDPGAENEQFF.

This clonotype showed up many times. The rearrangement joins TRBV10-3 to TRBJ2-7; TRBD2 might be the D (5 bases). Germline CDR1 and CDR2: ENHRY and SYGVKD. This CDR3 has 14 residues. V was cut by 1 base and J by 2 bases, with 9 bases left in between. CDR3: CAISELGVTYEQYF. DNA for the CDR3: TGTGCCATCAGTGAGTTGGGAGTTACCTACGAGCAGTACTTC.

CDR3 sequence reads: CASRTGLSNEQYF. CDR3 DNA sequence: TGCGCCAGCCGTACCGGACTAAGCAATGAGCAGTACTTC. The rearrangement uses TRBV5-1 and TRBJ2-5; possible D gene TRBD2, 6 bases. The CDR3 is 13 amino acids. Germline V gene lookup returns CDR1 SGHRS and CDR2 YFSETQ. V dropped 7 bases and J dropped 11 bases, with 21 bases sitting between them.

The chain is built from TRBV11-2 and TRBJ1-1, with D perhaps matching TRBD1 (6 bases). The germline V and J ends were trimmed by 3 bases and 1 base, with 15 bases remaining between them. The V gene's germline CDR1 is SGHAT and CDR2 FQNNGV. The CDR3 extends over 16 amino acids. The CDR3 protein is CASSLETGLKNTEAFF. CDR3 coding DNA: TGTGCCAGCAGCTTGGAAACAGGGTTGAAGAACACTGAAGCTTTCTTT.

With regard to this clonotype: One base away lies a much larger clone, so this may be a sequencing read error. This chain uses TRBV12-3 or TRBV12-4 with TRBJ2-3, with TRBD1 matching 9 bases. The CDR3 runs 15 residues. As DNA, the CDR3 is TGTGCCAGCAGCCGGACAGGGGCCTTCACAGATATGCAGTATTTT. The encoded protein is CASSRTGAFTDMQYF.

A single count supports this clonotype. The CDR3 is CSARTSHRSYNEQYF. CDR3 DNA: TGCAGTGCAAGGACTAGCCACCGCTCCTACAATGAGCAGTACTTC. This chain connects TRBV20-1 to TRBJ2-1; TRBD2 matches at 8 bases. The J call may be mistaken, given a closer DNA end match to TRBJ2-7. Germline CDR1 DFQATT, CDR2 SNEGSKA (reference sequence). CDR3 size: 15 residues.

The table lists this clonotype with a few counts. The rearrangement joins TRBV5-1 to TRBJ1-1; D remains unclear. CDR1 and CDR2 (germline): SGHRS, YFSETQ. The CDR3 is 14 residues long. The V gene lost 0 bases and the J gene lost 3 bases, with 9 bases spanning the gap. CDR3 protein: CASSLGAIYTEAFF. The CDR3, as DNA: TGCGCCAGCAGCTTGGGGGCTATTTACACTGAAGCTTTCTTT.

On this clonotype: A much larger clone differs by one base, so this may be a read error. J is TRBJ2-5 and V is TRBV12-3 or TRBV12-4; D assignment may be TRBD1 or TRBD2 (5 bases each). The CDR3 covers 13 residues. V dropped 7 bases and J dropped 11 bases, with 20 bases sitting between them. CDR3 amino acids: CASTPGRRNEQYF. CDR3 DNA sequence: TGTGCCAGCACCCCGGGACGCCGCAATGAGCAGTACTTC.

CDR3 DNA: TGTGCCAGCAGTTACACTCCGACAGCCCCCGGGGAGCTGTTTTTT. Amino acid sequence: CASSYTPTAPGELFF. This sequence joins TRBV6-6 and TRBJ2-2; D may be TRBD1 (5 bases). The CDR3 is made up of 15 amino acids. V was shortened by 2 bases and J by 6 bases, with 13 bases between the two germline ends. Germline-derived CDR1 and CDR2 are MNHNY and SVGAGI (reference sequence).

Only one count was recorded for this clonotype. This may come from a read error, since a much larger clone is one base off. The chain employs TRBV20-1 and TRBJ2-1; D possibly corresponds to TRBD2 (6 bases). The ends were cut back, 5 bases at V and 10 bases at J, with 15 bases in the middle. Germline CDR1 DFQATT, CDR2 SNEGSKA (reference sequence). The CDR3 length is 12 residues. The CDR3 nucleotides read TGCAGTGCTGGGGACTTTCCCTACGAGCAGTTCTTC. Translated: CSAGDFPYEQFF.

In this sample, this clonotype turned up many times. The rearrangement links TRBV5-1 to TRBJ1-2; 8 bases are a match to TRBD1. CDR1 is SGHRS and CDR2 is YFSETQ in the germline V gene. CDR3 size: 13 residues. The J segment lost 4 bases and the V segment lost 5 bases, leaving 4 bases of the junction unmatched. CDR3 region: CASRSDRAYGYTF. As DNA, the CDR3 is TGCGCCAGCAGATCGGACAGGGCCTATGGCTACACCTTC.